This T cell receptor (beta chain) was recovered during a study of T cells in Graves' hyperthyroidism and ophthalmopathy. In this sample, this clonotype turned up many times. Per the germline V gene, CDR1 is SGDLS and CDR2 is YYNGEE. V lost 0 bases and J lost 4, with 13 bases in between. This CDR3 spans 15 amino acids. Researchers took RNA transcripts and amplified the TCR beta CDR3 regions from them. The HTBI set primed first-round TCR CDR3 RT-PCR. TCRdb re-analysed the multiplex PCR reads in MiXCR, keeping a single row per CDR3 protein. Among approximately 400,000 distinct CDR3 sequences listed, roughly an eighth were seen once.

This sequence was found in a man in his fifties or sixties with Graves' ophthalmopathy. The rearrangement uses TRBV9 and TRBJ1-1; D ambiguous. Material: blood. The CDR3 sequence is CASSVGQIRGTEAFF. DNA for the CDR3: TGTGCCAGCAGCGTAGGGCAGATCAGAGGCACTGAAGCTTTCTTT.